This T cell receptor beta chain stems from a study of cytomegalovirus exposure and HLA in healthy donors. The PCR was carried out with 60 Vbeta primers and 13 Jbeta primers. Generated by immunoSEQ multiplex PCR, the TCRdb table keeps only in-frame clones and is missing some. The sample has roughly 70,000 clones, 60% to 85% seen once; the top ten hold around an eighth. The CDR3 has 14 residues. Germline V gives CDR1 LGHNA, CDR2 YSLEER. Trimming shortened V by 4 bases and J by 2 bases, and 11 bases separated the two germline ends. Worth noting for this clone: Its antigen is still unknown.

Points from the study as a whole: HLA allele associations emerged for roughly 17,000 TCR beta sequences in a later analysis, at 0.05 false discovery rate. Common viral pathogens seemed to be connected with several of the most significant clusters, according to a later analysis.

The V call is TRBV4-3, the J call TRBJ1-1, with unresolved D. The clonotype was recovered from a man in his 70s in good health and CMV-seronegative. Sequences were obtained from PBMCs. The chain's CDR3 is CASSPAELNTEAFF. The CDR3 bases are TGCGCCAGCAGCCCGGCAGAACTAAACACTGAAGCTTTCTTT.